Listed here are 9 T cell receptor beta chains from one sample, sequenced in a study of blood T cells in healthy people across ages. Primed by a sample-barcoded 5' primer and a J-beta primer mix, a second PCR proceeded for roughly 7 to 11 cycles. TCRdb recomputed calls from the 5' RACE reads with MiXCR, one row per CDR3 protein. The sample shows fewer than 1,200,000 distinct CDR3 sequences, 20% to 25% of them seen only once. The same data also went into a second study, on T cells of mothers and their children.

The sequencing input was blood. These receptors all come from a girl aged 2-10 years in good health.

This clonotype was detected only once. The chain carries TRBV12-5 and TRBJ2-1; 9 nucleotides agree with TRBD1. CDR1 LGHNT and CDR2 FRNRAP come from the germline V gene. The CDR3 is 15 residues long. Trimming removed 5 bases from V and 4 bases from J; junction bases left unmatched: 6. The DNA of the CDR3 is TGTGCTAGTGGTACCGGGACAGGGATGTACAATGAGCAGTTCTTC. Protein sequence: CASGTGTGMYNEQFF.

This chain links TRBV3-1 with TRBJ1-4; possibly TRBD1 for D (5 bases). The CDR3 is 15 amino acids. Germline CDR1 LGHDT, CDR2 YNNKEL (reference sequence). Trimming stripped 0 bases from V and 4 bases from J, with 9 bases between. The CDR3 here is CASSQEQAHNEKLFF. CDR3 sequence (DNA): TGTGCCAGCAGCCAAGAACAGGCTCATAATGAAAAACTGTTTTTT.

The chain joins TRBV3-1 to TRBJ1-1, with D hard to call. Trimming pared 0 bases from V and 6 bases from J, leaving 8 bases between. Looked up from germline, CDR1 is LGHDT and CDR2 is YNNKEL (reference sequence). This CDR3 region has 13 residues. The chain's CDR3 is CASSQELSAEAFF. In DNA form, the CDR3 reads TGTGCCAGCAGCCAAGAGCTTTCGGCTGAAGCTTTCTTT.

CDR3 protein: CASSYGTEASNYGYTF. CDR3 nucleotides: TGTGCCAGCAGTTACGGGACAGAAGCCTCTAACTATGGCTACACCTTC. This chain connects TRBV6-5 to TRBJ1-2; the match to TRBD1 covers 7 bases. The V and J ends lost 2 bases and 0 bases, in that order; junction bases with no gene match: 6. Germline loops: CDR1 MNHEY, CDR2 SVGAGI. The CDR3 covers 16 residues.

This chain connects TRBV7-2 to TRBJ1-2; 9 bases line up with TRBD1. CDR1 is SGHTA, CDR2 FQGNSA, per germline. The J segment lost 8 bases and the V segment lost 4 bases, leaving 14 bases of the junction unmatched. The CDR3 is made up of 16 amino acids. The CDR3 DNA follows: TGTGCCAGCAGCTCCCTCCGGCAACAGGGGGCGGGGGGCTACACCTTC. Protein sequence: CASSSLRQQGAGGYTF.

The genes are TRBV28 and TRBJ2-7; TRBD1 matches at 9 bases. CDR3 length equals 16 residues. Germline V CDR1 and CDR2: MDHEN, SYDVKM. Trimming at V came to 2 bases and at J to 3 bases, leaving 8 bases not matched to a gene. CDR3 coding DNA: TGTGCCAGCAGTTTAAATTTGGGACAGGGAAACTACGAGCAGTACTTC. Translation: CASSLNLGQGNYEQYF.

This clonotype was observed a few times. This chain links TRBV29-1 with TRBJ2-6; no reliable D call. V was clipped by 6 bases and J by 2 bases, with 8 bases between them. Germline assignment: CDR1 SQVTM and CDR2 ANQGSEA. This CDR3 is built from 13 residues. This CDR3 reads CSVAGTGANVLTF. The CDR3 coding sequence is TGCAGCGTCGCCGGAACTGGGGCCAACGTCCTGACTTTC.

The rearrangement joins TRBV12-5 to TRBJ1-2; D gene ambiguous. The CDR3 has 13 residues. Germline V gives CDR1 LGHNT, CDR2 FRNRAP. V was pared by 6 bases and J by 3 bases, with 11 bases between. CDR3 nucleotides: TGTGCTAGTGGACCAGACGGTGACTATGGCTACACCTTC. Translated, it gives CASGPDGDYGYTF.

The rearrangement uses TRBV24-1 and TRBJ1-1; no definite D call. Germline CDR1 is KGHDR and CDR2 is SFDVKD. V was pared by 4 bases and J by 4 bases, with 9 bases between. CDR3 length equals 13 residues. The CDR3 DNA follows: TGTGCCACCAGTGAGGGTCTGGGCACTGAAGCTTTCTTT. This gives the protein CATSEGLGTEAFF.